This T cell receptor beta chain was profiled in a study of T-cell memory formation after mild COVID-19. Turning to this clonotype: Its cognate antigen is unknown.

V shed 7 bases and J 4 bases; nucleotides not matched to a gene: 6. There are 13 residues in the CDR3. The V gene's germline CDR1 is SQVTM and CDR2 ANQGSEA. Study-level findings and limits: The study detected some responding clones in pre-infection memory, suggesting cross-reactive memory joined.

Constant-segment primers were used for 5'RACE, and the resulting TCR alpha and TCR beta cDNA libraries carried sample barcodes and UMIs. TCRdb independently ran MiXCR on the 5' RACE reads; one entry per CDR3 protein. Of about 170,000 distinct CDR3 sequences listed, approximately 12% are singletons. The source material was PBMCs or a T cell subset sorted from them (not recorded which). This TCR was sampled from a man younger than 35 who had mild COVID-19 (a few samples of this study predate the infection). Cell type and time point are not known. The rearrangement joins TRBV29-1 to TRBJ2-1; TRBD1 agrees at 8 bases. CDR3 loop: CSAPGGPYNEQFF. The CDR3 DNA sequence: TGCAGCGCCCCAGGGGGCCCTTACAATGAGCAGTTCTTC.